This T cell receptor beta chain was sequenced for a study of T cell responses to AZD1222 COVID-19 vaccine. TCRdb's copy holds only in-frame clones and misses some; the assay was immunoSEQ multiplex PCR. The sample lists nearly 110,000 clones, about 90% occurring once. The CDR3 is 21 amino acids. The junction had 19 bases not matched to a gene; V was cut back by 1 base and J by 2 bases. CDR1 and CDR2 (germline): MDHEN, SYDVKM. This sequence was found in an adult who received the AZD1222 COVID-19 vaccine. Here the sequenced sample was peripheral blood, taken 28 days after the second AZD1222 dose. This chain connects TRBV28 to TRBJ1-2; 10 positions match TRBD1. CDR3 bases: TGTGCCAGCAGTTTATATGTCCCGAATTTGACAGGGGGCCGCAGCAACTATGGCTACACCTTC. Protein: CASSLYVPNLTGGRSNYGYTF.